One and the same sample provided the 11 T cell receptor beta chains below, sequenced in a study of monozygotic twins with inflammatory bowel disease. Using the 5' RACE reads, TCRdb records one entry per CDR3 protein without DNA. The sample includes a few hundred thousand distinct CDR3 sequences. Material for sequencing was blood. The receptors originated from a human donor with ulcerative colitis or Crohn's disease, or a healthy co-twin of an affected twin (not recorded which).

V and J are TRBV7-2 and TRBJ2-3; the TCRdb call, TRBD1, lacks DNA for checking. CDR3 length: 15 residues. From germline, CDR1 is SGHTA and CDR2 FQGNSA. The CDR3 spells CASSPRETDTDTQYF.

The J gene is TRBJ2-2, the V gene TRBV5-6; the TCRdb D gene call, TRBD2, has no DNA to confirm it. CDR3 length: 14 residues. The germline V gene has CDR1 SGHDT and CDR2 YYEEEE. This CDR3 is CASNLMRGSGELFF.

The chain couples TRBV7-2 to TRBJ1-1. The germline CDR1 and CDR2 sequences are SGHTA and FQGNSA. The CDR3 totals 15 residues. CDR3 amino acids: CASSLVLGETLGAFF.

The CDR3 loop is CASQMECEQYF. The V call is TRBV23-1, the J call TRBJ2-7. TRBV23-1 is treated as an ORF (open reading frame) with a function not yet certain. The CDR3 is made up of 11 amino acids.

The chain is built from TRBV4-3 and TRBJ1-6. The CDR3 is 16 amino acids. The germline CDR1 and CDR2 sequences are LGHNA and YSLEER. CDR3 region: CASSQDIGGVNSPLHF.

This CDR3 reads CASSPIDTRVGKTQYF. The V and J genes are TRBV18 and TRBJ2-5; TCRdb reports TRBD2, a call that lacks DNA to check it against. The V gene's germline CDR1 is KGHSH and CDR2 LQKENI. This CDR3 is 16 amino acids long. Drawing the rest from reference TRBV18 and TRBJ2-5, the complete variable domain is NAGVMQNPRHLVRRRGQEARLRCSPMKGHSHVYWYRQLPEEGLKFMVYLQKENIIDESGMPKERFSAEFPKEGPSILRIQQVVRGDSAAYFCASSPIDTRVGKTQYFGPGTRLLVL.

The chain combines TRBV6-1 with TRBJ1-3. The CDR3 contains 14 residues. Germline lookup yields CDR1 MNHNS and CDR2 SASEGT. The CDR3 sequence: CASTYMTSGNTIYF.

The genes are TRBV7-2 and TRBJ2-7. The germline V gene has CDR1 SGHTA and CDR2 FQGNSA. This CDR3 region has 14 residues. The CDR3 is CASSLGGFPYEQYF.

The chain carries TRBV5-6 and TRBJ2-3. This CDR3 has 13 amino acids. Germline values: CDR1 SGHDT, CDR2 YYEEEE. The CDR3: CASSDSSTDTQYF.

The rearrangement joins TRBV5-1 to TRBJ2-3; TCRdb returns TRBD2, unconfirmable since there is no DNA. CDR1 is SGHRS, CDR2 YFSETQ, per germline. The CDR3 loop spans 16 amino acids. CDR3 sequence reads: CASKLYSAGGRDTQYF. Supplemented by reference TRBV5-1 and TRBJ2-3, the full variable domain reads KAGVTQTPRYLIKTRGQQVTLSCSPISGHRSVSWYQQTPGQGLQFLFEYFSETQRNKGNFPGRFSGRQFSNSRSEMNVSTLELGDSALYLCASKLYSAGGRDTQYFGPGTRLTVL.

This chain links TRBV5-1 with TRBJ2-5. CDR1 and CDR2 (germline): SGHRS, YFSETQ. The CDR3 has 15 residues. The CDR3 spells CASSLARGYAETQYF.